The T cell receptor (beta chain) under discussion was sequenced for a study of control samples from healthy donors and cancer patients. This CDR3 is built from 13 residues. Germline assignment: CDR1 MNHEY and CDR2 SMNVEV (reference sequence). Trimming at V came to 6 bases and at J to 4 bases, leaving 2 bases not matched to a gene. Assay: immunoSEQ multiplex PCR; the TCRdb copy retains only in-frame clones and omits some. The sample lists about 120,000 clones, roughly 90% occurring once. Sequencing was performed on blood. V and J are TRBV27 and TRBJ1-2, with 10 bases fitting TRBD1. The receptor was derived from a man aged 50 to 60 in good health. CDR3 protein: CASRGQGLYGYTF. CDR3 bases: TGTGCCAGCAGGGGACAGGGGCTCTATGGCTACACCTTC.